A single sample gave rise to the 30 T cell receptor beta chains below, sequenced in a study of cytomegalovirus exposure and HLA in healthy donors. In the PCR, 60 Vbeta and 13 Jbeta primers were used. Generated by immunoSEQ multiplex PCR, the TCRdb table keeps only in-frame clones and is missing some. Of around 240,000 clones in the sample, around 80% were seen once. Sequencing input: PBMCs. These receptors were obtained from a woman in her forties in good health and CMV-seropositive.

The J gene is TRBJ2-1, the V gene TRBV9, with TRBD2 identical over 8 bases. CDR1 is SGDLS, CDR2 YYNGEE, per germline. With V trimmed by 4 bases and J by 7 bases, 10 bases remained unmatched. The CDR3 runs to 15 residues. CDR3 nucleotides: TGTGCCAGCAGCCCCCATGTAGCGGGAACGAATGAGCAGTTCTTC. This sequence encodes CASSPHVAGTNEQFF. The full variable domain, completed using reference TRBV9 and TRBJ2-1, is DSGVTQTPKHLITATGQRVTLRCSPRSGDLSVYWYQQSLDQGLQFLIQYYNGEERAKGNILERFSAQQFPDLHSELNLSSLELGDSALYFCASSPHVAGTNEQFFGPGTRLTVL.

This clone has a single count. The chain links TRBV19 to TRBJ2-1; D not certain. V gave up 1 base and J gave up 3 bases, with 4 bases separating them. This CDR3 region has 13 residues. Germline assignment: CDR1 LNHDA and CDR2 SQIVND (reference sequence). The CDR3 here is CASSIGSYNEQFF. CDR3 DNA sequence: TGTGCCAGTAGTATAGGCAGCTACAATGAGCAGTTCTTC.

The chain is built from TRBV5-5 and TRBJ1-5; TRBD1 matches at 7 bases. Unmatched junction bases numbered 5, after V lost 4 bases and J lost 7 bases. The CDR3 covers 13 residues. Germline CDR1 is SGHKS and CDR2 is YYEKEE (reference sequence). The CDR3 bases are TGTGCCAGCAGCCTGACAGGGAACCAGCCCCAGCATTTT. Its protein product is CASSLTGNQPQHF.

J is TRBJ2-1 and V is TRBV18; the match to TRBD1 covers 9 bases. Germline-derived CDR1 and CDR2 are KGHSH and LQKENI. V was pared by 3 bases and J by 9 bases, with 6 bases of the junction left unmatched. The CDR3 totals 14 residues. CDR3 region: CASSPGQGDSEQFF. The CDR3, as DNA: TGTGCCAGCTCACCGGGACAGGGAGACAGTGAGCAGTTCTTC.

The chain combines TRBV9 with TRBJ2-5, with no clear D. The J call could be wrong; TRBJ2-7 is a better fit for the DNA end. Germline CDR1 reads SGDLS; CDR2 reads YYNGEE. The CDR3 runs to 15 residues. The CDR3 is CASSVGAASSYEQYF. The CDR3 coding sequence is TGTGCCAGCAGCGTAGGGGCAGCCAGCTCCTACGAGCAGTACTTC.

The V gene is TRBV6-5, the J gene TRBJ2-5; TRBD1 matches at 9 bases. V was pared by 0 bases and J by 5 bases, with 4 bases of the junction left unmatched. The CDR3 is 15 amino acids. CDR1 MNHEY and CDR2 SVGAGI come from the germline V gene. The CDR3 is CASSYSGTGRETQYF. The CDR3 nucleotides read TGTGCCAGCAGTTACTCAGGGACAGGGAGGGAGACCCAGTACTTC.

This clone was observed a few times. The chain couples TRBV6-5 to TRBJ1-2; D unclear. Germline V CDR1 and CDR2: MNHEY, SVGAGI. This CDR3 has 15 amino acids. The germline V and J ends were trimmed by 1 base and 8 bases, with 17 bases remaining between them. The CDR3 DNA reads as TGTGCCAGCAGTTACTTGAGGCTTGGCGGTAACGGCTACACCTTC. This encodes CASSYLRLGGNGYTF.

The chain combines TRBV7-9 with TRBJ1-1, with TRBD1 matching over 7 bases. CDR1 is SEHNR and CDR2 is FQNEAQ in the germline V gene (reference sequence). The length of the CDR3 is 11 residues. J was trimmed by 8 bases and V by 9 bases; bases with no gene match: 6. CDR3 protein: CASKRQGEAFF. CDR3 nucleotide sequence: TGTGCCAGTAAGAGACAGGGCGAAGCTTTCTTT.

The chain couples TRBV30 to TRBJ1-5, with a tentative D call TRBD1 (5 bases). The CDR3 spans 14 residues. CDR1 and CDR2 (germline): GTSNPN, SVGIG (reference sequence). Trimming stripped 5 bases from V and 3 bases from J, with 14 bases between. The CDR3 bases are TGTGCCTGGTCTAACGGGGGGAACAATCAGCCCCAGCATTTT. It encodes CAWSNGGNNQPQHF.

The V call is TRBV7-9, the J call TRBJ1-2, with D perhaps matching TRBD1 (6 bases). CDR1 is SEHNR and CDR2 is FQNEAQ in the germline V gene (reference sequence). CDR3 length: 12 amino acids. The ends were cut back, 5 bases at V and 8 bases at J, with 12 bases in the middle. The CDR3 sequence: CASSPQGRGYTF. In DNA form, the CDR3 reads TGTGCCAGCAGCCCACAGGGAAGAGGCTACACCTTC.

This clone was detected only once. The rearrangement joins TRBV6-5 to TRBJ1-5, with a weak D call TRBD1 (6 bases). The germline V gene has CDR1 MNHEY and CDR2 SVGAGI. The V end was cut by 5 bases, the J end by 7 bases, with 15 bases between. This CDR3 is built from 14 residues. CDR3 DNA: TGTGCCAGCAGTCCCACAGGGAGTGCGCAGCCCCAGCATTTT. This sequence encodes CASSPTGSAQPQHF.

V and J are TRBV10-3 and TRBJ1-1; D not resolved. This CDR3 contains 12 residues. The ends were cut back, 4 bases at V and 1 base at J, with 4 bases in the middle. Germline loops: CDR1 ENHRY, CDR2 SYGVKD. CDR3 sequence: CAISARNTEAFF. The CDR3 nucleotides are TGTGCCATCAGTGCCAGGAACACTGAAGCTTTCTTT.

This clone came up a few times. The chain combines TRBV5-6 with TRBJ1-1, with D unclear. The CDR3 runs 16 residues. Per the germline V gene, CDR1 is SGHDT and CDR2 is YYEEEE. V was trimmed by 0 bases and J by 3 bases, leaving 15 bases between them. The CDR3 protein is CASSLGFSIPDTEAFF. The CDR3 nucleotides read TGTGCCAGCAGCTTGGGCTTTAGTATCCCGGACACTGAAGCTTTCTTT.

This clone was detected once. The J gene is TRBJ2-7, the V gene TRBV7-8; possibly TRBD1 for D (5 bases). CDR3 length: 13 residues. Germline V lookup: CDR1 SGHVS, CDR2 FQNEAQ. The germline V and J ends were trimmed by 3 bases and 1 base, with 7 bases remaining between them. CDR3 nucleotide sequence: TGTGCCAGCAGCTTTGGACATTCCTACGAGCAGTACTTC. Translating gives CASSFGHSYEQYF. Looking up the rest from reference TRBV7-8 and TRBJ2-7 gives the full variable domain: GAGVSQSPRYKVAKRGQDVALRCDPISGHVSLFWYQQALGQGPEFLTYFQNEAQLDKSGLPSDRFFAERPEGSVSTLKIQRTQQEDSAVYLCASSFGHSYEQYFGPGTRLTVT.

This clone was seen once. CDR3 in amino acids: CASSDLAGPYNEQFF. The CDR3 bases are TGCGCCAGCAGCGACCTAGCGGGGCCTTACAATGAGCAGTTCTTC. J is TRBJ2-1 and V is TRBV5-1; 9 bases align to TRBD2. Germline values: CDR1 SGHRS, CDR2 YFSETQ. The CDR3 contains 15 residues. Unmatched junction bases numbered 6, after V lost 4 bases and J lost 4 bases.

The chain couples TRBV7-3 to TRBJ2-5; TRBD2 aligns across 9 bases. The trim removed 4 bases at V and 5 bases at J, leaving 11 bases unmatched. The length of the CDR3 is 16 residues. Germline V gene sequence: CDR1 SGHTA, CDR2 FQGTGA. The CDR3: CASSSGPEREVETQYF. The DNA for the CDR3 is TGTGCCAGCAGCTCGGGGCCGGAGCGGGAGGTGGAGACCCAGTACTTC.

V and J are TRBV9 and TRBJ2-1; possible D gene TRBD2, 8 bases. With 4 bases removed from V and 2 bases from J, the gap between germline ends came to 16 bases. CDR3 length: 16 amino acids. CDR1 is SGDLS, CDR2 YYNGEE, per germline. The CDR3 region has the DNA TGTGCCAGCAGCACAGGGGACGGGGGGGCCTACAATGAGCAGTTCTTC. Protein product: CASSTGDGGAYNEQFF.

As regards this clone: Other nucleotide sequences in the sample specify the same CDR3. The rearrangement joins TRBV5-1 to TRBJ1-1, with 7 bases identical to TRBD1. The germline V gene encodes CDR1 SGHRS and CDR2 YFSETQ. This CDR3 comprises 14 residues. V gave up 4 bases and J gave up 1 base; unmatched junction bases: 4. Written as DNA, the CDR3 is TGCGCCAGCAGCCTAAGACAGGGGAACACTGAAGCTTTCTTT. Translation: CASSLRQGNTEAFF.

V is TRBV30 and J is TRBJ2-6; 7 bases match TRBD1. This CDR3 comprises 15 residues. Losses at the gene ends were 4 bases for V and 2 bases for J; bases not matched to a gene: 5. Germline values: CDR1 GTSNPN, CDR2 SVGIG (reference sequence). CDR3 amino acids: CAWTAGGPGANVLTF. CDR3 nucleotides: TGTGCCTGGACGGCAGGGGGACCTGGGGCCAACGTCCTGACTTTC.

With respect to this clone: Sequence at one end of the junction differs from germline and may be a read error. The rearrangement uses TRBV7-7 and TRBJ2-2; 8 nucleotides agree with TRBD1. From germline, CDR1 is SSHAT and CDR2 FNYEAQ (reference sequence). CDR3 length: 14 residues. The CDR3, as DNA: TGTGCTAGCAGCTTCAGGACAGGGCCCGGGGAGCTGTTTTTT. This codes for CASSFRTGPGELFF. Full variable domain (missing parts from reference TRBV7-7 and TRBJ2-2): GAGVSQSPRYKVTKRGQDVTLRCDPISSHATLYWYQQALGQGPEFLTYFNYEAQPDKSGLPSDRFSAERPEGSISTLTIQRTEQRDSAMYRCASSFRTGPGELFFGEGSRLTVL.

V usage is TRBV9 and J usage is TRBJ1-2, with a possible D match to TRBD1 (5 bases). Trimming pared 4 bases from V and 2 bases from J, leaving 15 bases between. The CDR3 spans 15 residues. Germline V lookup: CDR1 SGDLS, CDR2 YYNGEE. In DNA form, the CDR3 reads TGTGCCAGCAGCCCGGGGGGTCACAGAAACTATGGCTACACCTTC. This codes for CASSPGGHRNYGYTF.

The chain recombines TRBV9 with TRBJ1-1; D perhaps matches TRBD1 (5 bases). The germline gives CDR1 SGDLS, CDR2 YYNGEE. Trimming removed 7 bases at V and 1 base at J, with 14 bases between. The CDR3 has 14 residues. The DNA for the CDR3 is TGTGCCAGCTCCAAGGGGTACTCGAACACTGAAGCTTTCTTT. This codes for CASSKGYSNTEAFF.

For the CDR3, the DNA is TGTGCCAGCAGCCGGACTTCCTACGAGCAGTACTTC. Its protein product is CASSRTSYEQYF. V gene TRBV7-2 combines with J gene TRBJ2-7; TRBD2 might be the D (5 bases). The V and J ends lost 5 bases and 1 base respectively, with 6 bases between them. CDR3 length: 12 residues. Germline V gene sequence: CDR1 SGHTA, CDR2 FQGNSA.

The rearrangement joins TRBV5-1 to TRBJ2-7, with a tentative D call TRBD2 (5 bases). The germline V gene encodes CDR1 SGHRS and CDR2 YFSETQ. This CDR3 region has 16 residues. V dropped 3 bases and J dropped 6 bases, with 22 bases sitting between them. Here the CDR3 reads CASSSTAELVPREQYF. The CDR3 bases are TGCGCCAGCAGCTCCACCGCGGAACTAGTCCCCCGCGAGCAGTACTTC.

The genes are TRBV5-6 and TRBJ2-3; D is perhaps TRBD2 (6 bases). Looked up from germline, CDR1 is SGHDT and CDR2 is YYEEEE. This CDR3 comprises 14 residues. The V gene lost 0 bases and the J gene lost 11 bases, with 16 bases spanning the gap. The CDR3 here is CASSLGPMGRGQYF. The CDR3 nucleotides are TGTGCCAGCAGCTTGGGACCGATGGGGCGGGGGCAGTATTTT.

The CDR3 bases are TGTGCCACCCAGGGCTGGGATGAAGCTTTCTTT. Translated: CATQGWDEAFF. This chain connects TRBV11-2 to TRBJ1-1; weak D call: TRBD1 (5 bases). Per the germline V gene, CDR1 is SGHAT and CDR2 is FQNNGV. CDR3 length: 11 residues. V lost 10 bases and J lost 7, with 13 bases in between.

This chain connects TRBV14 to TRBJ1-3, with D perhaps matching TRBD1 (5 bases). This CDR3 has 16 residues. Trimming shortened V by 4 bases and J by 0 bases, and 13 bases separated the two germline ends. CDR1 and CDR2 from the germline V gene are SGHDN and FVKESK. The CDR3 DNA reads TGTGCCAGCAGCCGAACGGGACTTCGCTCTGGAAACACCATATATTTT. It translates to CASSRTGLRSGNTIYF. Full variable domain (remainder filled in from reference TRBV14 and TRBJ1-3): EAGVTQFPSHSVIEKGQTVTLRCDPISGHDNLYWYRRVMGKEIKFLLHFVKESKQDESGMPNNRFLAERTGGTYSTLKVQPAELEDSGVYFCASSRTGLRSGNTIYFGEGSWLTVV.

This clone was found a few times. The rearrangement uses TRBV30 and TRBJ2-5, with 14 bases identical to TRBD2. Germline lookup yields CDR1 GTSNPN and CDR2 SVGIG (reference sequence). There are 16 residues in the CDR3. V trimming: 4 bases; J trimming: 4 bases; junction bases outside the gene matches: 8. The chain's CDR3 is CAWTSGLAGARETQYF. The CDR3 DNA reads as TGTGCCTGGACTTCGGGACTAGCGGGAGCGAGAGAGACCCAGTACTTC.

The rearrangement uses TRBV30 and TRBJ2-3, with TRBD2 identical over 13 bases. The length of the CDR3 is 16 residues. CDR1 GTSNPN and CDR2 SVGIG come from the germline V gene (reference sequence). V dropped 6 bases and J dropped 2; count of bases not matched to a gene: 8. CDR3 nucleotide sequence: TGTGCCTGTTCCGGACTAGCGGGGGCCTTCACAGATACGCAGTATTTT. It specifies CACSGLAGAFTDTQYF.

The CDR3 DNA reads as TGCGCCAGCAGCTCCACAGGGACCTTGAACACTGAAGCTTTCTTT. Translation gives CASSSTGTLNTEAFF. The V gene is TRBV5-1, the J gene TRBJ1-1; TRBD1 might be the D (6 bases). The V gene's germline CDR1 is SGHRS and CDR2 YFSETQ. The CDR3 length is 15 residues. V gave up 3 bases and J gave up 0 bases, with 12 bases separating them.